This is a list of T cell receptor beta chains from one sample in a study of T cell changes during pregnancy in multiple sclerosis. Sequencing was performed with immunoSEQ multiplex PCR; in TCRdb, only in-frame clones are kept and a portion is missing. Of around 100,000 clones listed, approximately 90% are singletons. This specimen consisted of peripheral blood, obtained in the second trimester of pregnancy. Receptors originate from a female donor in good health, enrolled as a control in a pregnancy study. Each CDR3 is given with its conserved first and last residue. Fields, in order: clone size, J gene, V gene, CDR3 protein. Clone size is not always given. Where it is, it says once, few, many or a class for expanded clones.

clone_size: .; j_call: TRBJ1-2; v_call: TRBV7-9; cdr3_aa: CASSLDLPPRSSNYGYTF
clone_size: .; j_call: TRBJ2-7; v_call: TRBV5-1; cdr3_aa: CASSFLPGGSYEQYF
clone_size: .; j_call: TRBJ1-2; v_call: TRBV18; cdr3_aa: CASSPSRDRVVGYTF
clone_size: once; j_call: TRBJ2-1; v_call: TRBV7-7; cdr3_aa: CASSPTGTQTAEQFF
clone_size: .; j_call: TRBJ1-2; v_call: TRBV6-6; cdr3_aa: CASSYSGQGNHGYTF
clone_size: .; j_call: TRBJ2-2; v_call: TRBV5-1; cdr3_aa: CASSPLRQGEGAGELFF
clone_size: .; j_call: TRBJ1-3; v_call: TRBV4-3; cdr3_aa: CASSQDSQSSGNTIYF
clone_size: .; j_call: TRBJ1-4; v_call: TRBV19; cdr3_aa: CASRTGQGQNEKLFF
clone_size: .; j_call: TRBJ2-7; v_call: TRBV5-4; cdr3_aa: CASSLQGASYEQYF
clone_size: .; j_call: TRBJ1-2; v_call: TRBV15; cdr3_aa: CATSRDGAGVVSYTF
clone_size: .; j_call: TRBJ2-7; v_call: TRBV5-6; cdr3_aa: CASSPGQGGYEQYF
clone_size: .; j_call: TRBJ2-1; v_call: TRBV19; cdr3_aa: CASSMGSGYNEQFF
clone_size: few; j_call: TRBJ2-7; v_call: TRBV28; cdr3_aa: CACRGGNSRRGYEQYF
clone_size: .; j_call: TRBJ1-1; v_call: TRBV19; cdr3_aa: CASRAGQVNTEAFF
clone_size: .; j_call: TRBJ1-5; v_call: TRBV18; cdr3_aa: CASSPRQVTDSNQPQHF
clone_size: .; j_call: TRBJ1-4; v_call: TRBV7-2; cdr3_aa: CASSLGGQGSLFF
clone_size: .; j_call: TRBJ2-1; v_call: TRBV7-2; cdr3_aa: CASSLVGRGLYNEQFF
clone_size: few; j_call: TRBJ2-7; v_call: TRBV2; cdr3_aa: CASSEALPSAGDYEQYF
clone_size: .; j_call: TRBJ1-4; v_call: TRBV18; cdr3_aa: CASSPDQQANPNEKLFF
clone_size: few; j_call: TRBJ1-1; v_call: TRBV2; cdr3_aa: CASSGGYKPNTEAFF
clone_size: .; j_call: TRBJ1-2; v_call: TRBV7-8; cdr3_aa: CASSLRQGAYGYTF
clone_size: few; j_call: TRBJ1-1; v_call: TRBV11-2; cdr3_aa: CASSQPGEGTEAFF
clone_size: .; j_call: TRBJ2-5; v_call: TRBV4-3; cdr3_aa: CASSQAPGWGETQYF
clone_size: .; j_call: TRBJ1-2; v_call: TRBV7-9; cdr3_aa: CASSWAGGTESNNYGYTF
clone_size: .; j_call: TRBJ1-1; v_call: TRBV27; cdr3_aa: CASSLSEFTEAFF
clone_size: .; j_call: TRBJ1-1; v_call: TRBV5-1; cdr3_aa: CASSLQGVGGTEAFF
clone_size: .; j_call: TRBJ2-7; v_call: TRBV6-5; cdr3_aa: CASSMPRQGSYEQYF
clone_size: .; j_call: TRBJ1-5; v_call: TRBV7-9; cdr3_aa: CASSSSRIGGRGQPQHF
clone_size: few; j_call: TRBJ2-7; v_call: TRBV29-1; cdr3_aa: CSVIGGGEQYF
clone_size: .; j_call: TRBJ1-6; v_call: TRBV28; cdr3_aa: CASRYGPGRNSPLHF
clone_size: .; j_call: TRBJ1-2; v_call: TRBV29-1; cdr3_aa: CSVDRDRGYGYTF
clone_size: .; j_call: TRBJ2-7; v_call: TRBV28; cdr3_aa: CASEGGQAATYEQYF
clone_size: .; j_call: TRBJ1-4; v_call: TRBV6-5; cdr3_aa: CASSPRDGGGEKLFF
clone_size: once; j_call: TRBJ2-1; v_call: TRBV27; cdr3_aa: CASSSPGLADLKNEQFF
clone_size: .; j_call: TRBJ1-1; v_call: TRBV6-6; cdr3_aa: CASSYPSTPMNTEAFF
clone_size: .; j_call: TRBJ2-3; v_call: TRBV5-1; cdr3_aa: CASSFQSSTDTQYF
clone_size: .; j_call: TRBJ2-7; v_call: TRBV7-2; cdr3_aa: CASTIDWGGEQYF
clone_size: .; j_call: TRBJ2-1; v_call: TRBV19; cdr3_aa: CARGTSVGNEQFF
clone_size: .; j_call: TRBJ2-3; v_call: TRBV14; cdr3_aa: CASSHGDITDTQYF
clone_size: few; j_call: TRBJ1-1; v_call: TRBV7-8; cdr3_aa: CASSLRTGEAFF
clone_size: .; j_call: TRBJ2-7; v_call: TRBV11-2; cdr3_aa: CASTRGQSAYEQYF
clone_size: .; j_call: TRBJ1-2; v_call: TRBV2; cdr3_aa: CASSEARTGGYTF
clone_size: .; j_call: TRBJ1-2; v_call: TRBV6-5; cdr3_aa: CASSYNRANGYTF
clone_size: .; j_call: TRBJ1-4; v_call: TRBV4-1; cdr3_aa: CATRSRGGEEKLFF
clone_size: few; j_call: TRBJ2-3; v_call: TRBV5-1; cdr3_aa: CASSPAGTGLMDTQYF
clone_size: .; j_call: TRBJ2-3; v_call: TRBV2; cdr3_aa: CASRAAKLSTDTQYF
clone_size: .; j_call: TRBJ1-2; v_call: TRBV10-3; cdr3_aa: CAITEDRDFYGYTF
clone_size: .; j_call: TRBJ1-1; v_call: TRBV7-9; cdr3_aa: CASSSQGPTEAFF
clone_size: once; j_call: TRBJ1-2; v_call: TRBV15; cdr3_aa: CATSREVRQVYGYTF
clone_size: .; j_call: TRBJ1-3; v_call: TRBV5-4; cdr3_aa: CASSFGQGAGNTIYF